This TCR beta chain originates from a study of CD8 T cells in ankylosing spondylitis. Findings and caveats of the study: Typical of ankylosing spondylitis blood, it appeared, was a TCR beta motif of under 10 highly homologous variants. Significant enrichment of disease-linked clones was reportedly seen in matched ankylosing spondylitis synovial fluid.

Germline CDR1 MDHEN, CDR2 SYDVKM. The CDR3 is made up of 18 amino acids. As the method for making TCR beta libraries, quantitative 5'-RACE with molecular barcodes was used. MiXCR was run by TCRdb on the 5' RACE reads, yielding one entry per CDR3 protein. The data show 250,000 to 350,000 distinct CDR3 sequences, roughly 20% seen once. In the case of this clonotype: The antigen remains undetermined. One end of the junction varies from germline; a read error may be responsible.

This chain uses TRBV28 with TRBJ2-2; 14 bases align to TRBD2. The receptor comes from a male donor with ankylosing spondylitis or in good health (not recorded which). Sequencing used blood, either unsorted or a sorted T cell fraction (not recorded which). CDR3 in amino acids: CASSFRGLAGANSGELFF. In DNA form, the CDR3 reads TGTGCCAGCAGTTTCAGGGGACTAGCGGGAGCTAACAGCGGGGAGCTGTTTTTT.